The 27 T cell receptor beta chains below all came from one sample that was sequenced in a study of blood T cell repertoires in COVID-19. Here immunoSEQ multiplex PCR was the method, and the copy in TCRdb shows in-frame clones only, minus some. Of 90,000 to 100,000 clones listed, about 83% are singletons. The specimen was peripheral blood. These receptors all come from a human donor in a cohort sampled during active COVID-19.

This chain joins TRBV6-1 and TRBJ1-2, with D perhaps matching TRBD1 (5 bases). Germline V lookup: CDR1 MNHNS, CDR2 SASEGT. There are 14 residues in the CDR3. V lost 3 bases, J lost 8 bases, and 16 bases lay in between. CDR3 nucleotides: TGTGCCAGCAGTGAGCAGGGAGGAATTGGGGGCTACACCTTC. Its protein is CASSEQGGIGGYTF.

The genes are TRBV18 and TRBJ1-3; D is ambiguous. This CDR3 has 17 residues. V was clipped by 2 bases and J by 0 bases, with 14 bases between them. Germline lookup yields CDR1 KGHSH and CDR2 LQKENI. The chain's CDR3 is CASSPVGGVSSGNTIYF. CDR3 sequence (DNA): TGTGCCAGCTCACCAGTGGGAGGCGTGAGCTCTGGAAACACCATATATTTT.

The V call is TRBV10-2, the J call TRBJ2-7; possibly TRBD1 for D (6 bases). Germline-derived CDR1 and CDR2 are WSHSY and SAAADI. V gave up 9 bases and J gave up 0 bases, with 18 bases separating them. CDR3 size: 15 residues. CDR3 DNA: TGCGCCAGTCAGGAACAGGGCGTAAGCTCCTACGAGCAGTACTTC. This gives the protein CASQEQGVSSYEQYF.

J is TRBJ1-2 and V is TRBV6-2 or TRBV6-3; TRBD1 agrees at 9 bases. Germline V CDR1 and CDR2: MNHEY, SVGEGT. With V trimmed by 4 bases and J by 2 bases, 2 bases remained unmatched. The CDR3 has 14 amino acids. Written as DNA, the CDR3 is TGTGCCAGCAGTTTGGACAGGGGAAACTATGGCTACACCTTC. Protein product: CASSLDRGNYGYTF.

This clone was seen just once. The chain recombines TRBV28 with TRBJ1-6; D is perhaps TRBD1 (6 bases). CDR1 and CDR2 from the germline V gene are MDHEN and SYDVKM. Trimming stripped 5 bases from V and 5 bases from J, with 13 bases between. CDR3 length: 15 residues. The CDR3 loop is CASSATGSDNSPLHF. CDR3 sequence (DNA): TGTGCCAGCAGTGCCACAGGGTCCGATAATTCACCCCTCCACTTT.

This chain connects TRBV2 to TRBJ1-1; D may be TRBD1 (6 bases). The V and J ends lost 7 bases and 0 bases respectively, with 12 bases between them. The CDR3 spans 14 residues. Germline V gene sequence: CDR1 SNHLY, CDR2 FYNNEI. The CDR3 region is CASTRTVMNTEAFF. CDR3 nucleotide sequence: TGTGCCAGCACTAGGACAGTAATGAACACTGAAGCTTTCTTT.

This clone appeared a few times. This chain uses TRBV9 with TRBJ1-2, with D uncertain. Trimming cost V 0 bases and J 7 bases, with 16 bases left between them. The CDR3 has 15 amino acids. Germline V lookup: CDR1 SGDLS, CDR2 YYNGEE. In DNA form, the CDR3 reads TGTGCCAGCAGCGTAGAATGGACGCCGGCGGGTGGCTACACCTTC. It specifies CASSVEWTPAGGYTF.

The rearrangement links TRBV9 to TRBJ1-2; TRBD1 agrees at 10 bases. Germline V gene lookup returns CDR1 SGDLS and CDR2 YYNGEE. The CDR3 spans 15 residues. After removal of 0 bases from V and 4 bases from J, the junction contained 3 bases not matched to a gene. CDR3 residues: CASSVGQGAGYGYTF. As DNA, the CDR3 is TGTGCCAGCAGCGTAGGACAGGGGGCGGGCTATGGCTACACCTTC.

The chain employs TRBV6-5 and TRBJ2-7, with 9 bases matching TRBD1. The germline gives CDR1 MNHEY, CDR2 SVGAGI. The trim removed 2 bases at V and 6 bases at J, leaving 5 bases unmatched. The CDR3 is made up of 14 amino acids. In nucleotides, the CDR3 is TGTGCCAGCAGTTACGGACAGGGGACAGGCGAGCAGTACTTC. Protein: CASSYGQGTGEQYF.

The chain employs TRBV27 and TRBJ2-7; 10 nucleotides agree with TRBD2. The CDR3 runs to 14 residues. Looked up from germline, CDR1 is MNHEY and CDR2 is SMNVEV (reference sequence). Trimming took 6 bases from V and 2 from J; bases not matched to a gene: 4. In DNA, the CDR3 is TGTGCCAGCAGCGGACTAGCGGCTCCCTACGAGCAGTACTTC. This translates into CASSGLAAPYEQYF.

In nucleotides, the CDR3 is TGTGCCAGCAGCTTAACTAGCGGGGACTACGAGCAGTACTTC. It yields the protein CASSLTSGDYEQYF. The chain couples TRBV7-3 to TRBJ2-7; 8 bases are a match to TRBD2. Trimming cost V 0 bases and J 3 bases; bases outside gene matches: 1. From germline, CDR1 is SGHTA and CDR2 FQGTGA. CDR3 length: 14 amino acids.

The sample holds a few counts of this clone. The chain has TRBV20-1 and TRBJ1-5; TRBD1 matches at 7 bases. Germline CDR1 and CDR2: DFQATT and SNEGSKA (reference sequence). V dropped 6 bases and J dropped 4; count of bases not matched to a gene: 9. The CDR3 length is 14 residues. The CDR3 sequence is CSASTGTANQPQHF. The CDR3 bases are TGCAGTGCCAGTACGGGGACAGCTAATCAGCCCCAGCATTTT.

V and J are TRBV4-3 and TRBJ1-1; D unresolved. V lost 3 bases to trimming and J lost 0 bases, with 11 bases between them. This CDR3 comprises 15 residues. Germline V gene data show CDR1 as LGHNA and CDR2 as YSLEER. CDR3 DNA: TGCGCCAGCAGCCAGCTTACTAGGGTGAACACTGAAGCTTTCTTT. Its protein product is CASSQLTRVNTEAFF.

This chain joins TRBV21-1 and TRBJ1-6; the table's D call, TRBD1, was not checked against the DNA. TRBV21-1 is shown as a pseudogene. The CDR3 totals 16 residues. The CDR3 nucleotides are TGTGCCAGCACTGGGGGACAGGCGTATTATAATTCACCCCTCCACTTT. Protein: CASTGGQAYYNSPLHF.

The count of this clone is one. This chain joins TRBV3-1 (or the pseudogene TRBV3-2) and TRBJ2-1; 8 positions match TRBD1. After removal of 0 bases from V and 13 bases from J, the junction contained 2 bases not matched to a gene. Germline values: CDR1 LGHDT, CDR2 YNNKEL (reference sequence). The CDR3 is 12 residues long. CDR3 DNA: TGTGCCAGCAGCCAAGAGGGGACAGGACAGTTCTTC. This sequence encodes CASSQEGTGQFF.

The chain employs TRBV7-2 and TRBJ1-2, with 7 nucleotides matching TRBD1. V lost 7 bases and J lost 7; bases outside the gene matches: 9. CDR3 length equals 13 residues. CDR1 SGHTA and CDR2 FQGNSA come from the germline V gene. CDR3 DNA: TGTGCCAGCACCGGTGGCAGGGGGGCTGGCTACACCTTC. Translated: CASTGGRGAGYTF. Full variable domain (remainder filled in from reference TRBV7-2 and TRBJ1-2): GAGVSQSPSNKVTEKGKDVELRCDPISGHTALYWYRQSLGQGLEFLIYFQGNSAPDKSGLPSDRFSAERTGGSVSTLTIQRTQQEDSAVYLCASTGGRGAGYTFGSGTRLTVV.

V is TRBV9 and J is TRBJ1-1, with 7 positions matching TRBD1. CDR3 length: 12 residues. Germline CDR1 is SGDLS and CDR2 is YYNGEE. Trimming took 3 bases from V and 7 from J; bases not matched to a gene: 3. In DNA form, the CDR3 reads TGTGCCAGCAGCGAGCGGACAGGTGAAGCTTTCTTT. Encoded protein: CASSERTGEAFF.

This clone was detected once. The V call is TRBV5-4, the J call TRBJ1-1, with D perhaps matching TRBD1 (6 bases). The CDR3 runs 14 residues. CDR1 and CDR2 from the germline V gene are SGHNT and YYREEE (reference sequence). With 3 bases removed from V and 1 base from J, the gap between germline ends came to 10 bases. The CDR3 DNA reads as TGTGCCAGCAGCTCCCCGGACAGGAACACTGAAGCTTTCTTT. Encoded protein: CASSSPDRNTEAFF.

This clone was picked up one time. V and J are TRBV30 and TRBJ2-7; 8 nucleotides agree with TRBD1. The germline gives CDR1 GTSNPN, CDR2 SVGIG (reference sequence). V was pared by 3 bases and J by 0 bases, with 4 bases of the junction left unmatched. This CDR3 is built from 14 residues. The CDR3 sequence is CAWRDDRGSYEQYF. DNA for the CDR3: TGTGCCTGGAGGGATGACAGGGGCTCCTACGAGCAGTACTTC.

The chain recombines TRBV2 with TRBJ1-2; D is unresolved. The V end was cut by 7 bases, the J end by 0 bases, with 6 bases between. CDR3 length: 12 residues. Germline V CDR1 and CDR2: SNHLY, FYNNEI. This CDR3 reads CASTPPNYGYTF. In DNA form, the CDR3 reads TGTGCCAGCACCCCTCCTAACTATGGCTACACCTTC.

This clone has just one count. The rearrangement joins TRBV28 to TRBJ2-7; 14 nucleotides line up with TRBD2. V lost 10 bases, J lost 1 base, and 9 bases stayed unmatched. CDR1 is MDHEN, CDR2 SYDVKM, per germline. The CDR3 is made up of 16 amino acids. CDR3 nucleotide sequence: TGTGCCACTAAGGGACTAGCGGGAGCGCGGTCCTACGAGCAGTACTTC. Protein sequence: CATKGLAGARSYEQYF.

The genes are TRBV10-3 and TRBJ2-3, with 7 nucleotides matching TRBD1. Germline V gene data show CDR1 as ENHRY and CDR2 as SYGVKD. The length of the CDR3 is 14 residues. The V segment lost 6 bases and the J segment 0 bases; nucleotides outside the gene matches: 3. The chain's CDR3 is CAISGQVSTDTQYF. For the CDR3, the DNA is TGTGCCATCAGCGGACAGGTTAGCACAGATACGCAGTATTTT.

The chain carries TRBV5-1 and TRBJ2-2, with TRBD2 matching 7 bases. Germline trimming cut 4 bases from V and 0 bases from J; bases unmatched to any gene: 0. The germline gives CDR1 SGHRS, CDR2 YFSETQ. This CDR3 comprises 14 residues. The CDR3 is CASSLAANTGELFF. The CDR3 bases are TGCGCCAGCAGCCTAGCGGCGAACACCGGGGAGCTGTTTTTT.

This clone was seen only a few times. The same CDR3 arises from other DNA sequences in this sample as well. The chain combines TRBV9 with TRBJ1-1; maybe TRBD1 (5 bases). The germline V gene encodes CDR1 SGDLS and CDR2 YYNGEE. This CDR3 has 15 amino acids. The V end lost 0 bases, the J end lost 1 base, and 10 bases lay between the germline ends. The CDR3 is CASSVDGRENTEAFF. The CDR3 DNA sequence: TGTGCCAGCAGCGTAGATGGCAGGGAGAACACTGAAGCTTTCTTT.

The chain uses TRBV6-1 and TRBJ2-3; D is unresolved. The germline CDR1 and CDR2 sequences are MNHNS and SASEGT. The CDR3 covers 14 residues. V lost 2 bases, J lost 9 bases, and 15 bases lay in between. CDR3 bases: TGTGCCAGCAGTGAAAAAGACTCCGTCAACACGCAGTATTTT. Translating gives CASSEKDSVNTQYF.

The chain links TRBV7-3 to TRBJ1-1; maybe TRBD1 (6 bases). The germline gives CDR1 SGHTA, CDR2 FQGTGA. Trimming took off 4 bases at V and 1 base at J, with 7 bases between the two ends. The CDR3 totals 13 residues. CDR3 loop: CASSSQGNTEAFF. The CDR3, as DNA: TGTGCCAGCAGCTCACAGGGGAACACTGAAGCTTTCTTT.

The chain has TRBV4-2 and TRBJ2-3; 9 bases fit TRBD2. J was trimmed by 2 bases and V by 1 base; bases with no gene match: 10. The CDR3 sequence is 18 residues long. Germline V gene data show CDR1 as LGHNA and CDR2 as YNFKEQ. The CDR3 is CASSQGLAGRLLTDTQYF. CDR3 in DNA: TGTGCCAGCAGCCAAGGGCTAGCGGGACGGCTACTCACAGATACGCAGTATTTT.